This TCR beta chain was found in a study of T cells in Graves' hyperthyroidism and ophthalmopathy. Study-wide results and caveats: Ophthalmopathy was identified by the model a median about seven months ahead of onset.

The hyperthyroidism was newly diagnosed and had lasted under 2 months; the patients were aged 18 to 65. Exclusion followed for patients with uncontrolled infection, other autoimmune disease, pregnancy or lactation. Amplification targeted TCR beta CDR3 regions from RNA transcripts. HTBI primers were the set used in a first-round RT-PCR of the TCR CDR3. TCRdb called the multiplex PCR reads again in MiXCR, with one record for every CDR3 protein. Seen here are 460,000 or so distinct CDR3 sequences, approximately 14% observed once, and the top ten hold around a sixth. Worth noting for this clonotype: Its cognate antigen is unknown. The final CDR3 position lacks the conserved phenylalanine or tryptophan, pointing to a likely read error.

Material for sequencing was blood. This sequence originates from a woman under 30 with Graves' hyperthyroidism.

This chain's CDR3 is CSARAPSRGLINSPGELFL. CDR3 DNA sequence: TGCAGTGCTAGAGCCCCCAGCAGGGGGCTCATTAATAGCCCCGGGGAGCTGTTTCTT. This chain uses TRBV20-1 with TRBJ2-2, with 8 bases lining up with TRBD1. Per the germline V gene, CDR1 is DFQATT and CDR2 is SNEGSKA (reference sequence). The CDR3 is made up of 19 amino acids. The V segment lost 1 base and the J segment 6 bases; nucleotides outside the gene matches: 19.